The next 23 T cell receptor beta chains were all read from a single sample in a study of Ad26.COV2.S vaccination and SARS-CoV-2 variants. Treatment: around 19 received Ad26.COV2.S at low or high dose, single or two shots; about 5 received placebo; per-sample allocation not given. Sampling took place 63 days after the first vaccine or placebo injection. Sequencing was performed with immunoSEQ multiplex PCR; in TCRdb, only in-frame clones are kept and a portion is missing. The table records about 320,000 clones, around four fifths of them present only once. The sample was peripheral blood, taken in a trial of Ad26.COV2.S vaccine versus placebo. The source of these receptors is a person aged 18-65 years who received the Ad26.COV2.S COVID-19 vaccine or a placebo.

This chain uses TRBV2 with TRBJ2-5; D gene ambiguous. Per germline, CDR1 SNHLY and CDR2 FYNNEI. This CDR3 spans 13 amino acids. Between the trimmed V and J ends, which lost 2 bases and 2 bases, there was a span of 6 bases. CDR3 in amino acids: CASSELMQETQYF. CDR3 in DNA: TGTGCCAGCAGTGAATTGATGCAAGAGACCCAGTACTTC.

The chain employs TRBV5-1 and TRBJ2-3, with 13 bases matching TRBD2. Germline loops: CDR1 SGHRS, CDR2 YFSETQ. The CDR3 is made up of 14 amino acids. V gave up 7 bases and J gave up 1 base; unmatched junction bases: 0. The CDR3 protein is CASGLAGGTDTQYF. CDR3 sequence (DNA): TGCGCCAGCGGACTAGCGGGGGGCACAGATACGCAGTATTTT.

V is TRBV9 and J is TRBJ2-3, with 12 bases fitting TRBD2. Germline lookup yields CDR1 SGDLS and CDR2 YYNGEE. V was pared by 1 base and J by 5 bases, with 5 bases of the junction left unmatched. The CDR3 spans 16 residues. The CDR3 here is CASSVLAGGQGDTQYF. The CDR3 coding sequence is TGTGCCAGCAGCGTACTAGCGGGGGGGCAGGGAGATACGCAGTATTTT.

CDR3 sequence (DNA): TGTGCCAGCAGTGCCGGACGCGAAAAACTGTTTTTT. Protein: CASSAGREKLFF. The chain carries TRBV28 and TRBJ1-4; D not certain. V gave up 5 bases and J gave up 8 bases, with 9 bases separating them. CDR3 length: 12 amino acids. Per the germline V gene, CDR1 is MDHEN and CDR2 is SYDVKM. Variable domain in full (rest from reference TRBV28 and TRBJ1-4): DVKVTQSSRYLVKRTGEKVFLECVQDMDHENMFWYRQDPGLGLRLIYFSYDVKMKEKGDIPEGYSVSREKKERFSLILESASTNQTSMYLCASSAGREKLFFGSGTQLSVL.

The chain is built from TRBV2 and TRBJ2-5; D assignment may be TRBD1 or TRBD2 (5 bases each). This CDR3 contains 15 residues. Germline V gene data show CDR1 as SNHLY and CDR2 as FYNNEI. The V end was cut by 3 bases, the J end by 2 bases, with 13 bases between. The CDR3 reads CASSDLGAPQETQYF. In nucleotides, the CDR3 is TGTGCCAGCAGTGATCTCGGGGCCCCTCAAGAGACCCAGTACTTC. Using reference TRBV2 and TRBJ2-5 for the parts outside the CDR3, the full variable domain is EPEVTQTPSHQVTQMGQEVILRCVPISNHLYFYWYRQILGQKVEFLVSFYNNEISEKSEIFDDQFSVERPDGSNFTLKIRSTKLEDSAMYFCASSDLGAPQETQYFGPGTRLLVL.

V gene TRBV28 combines with J gene TRBJ2-1; D uncertain. In germline, CDR1 is MDHEN, CDR2 SYDVKM. The length of the CDR3 is 11 residues. Deletions cut 9 bases from V and 7 bases from J, with 10 bases between. The CDR3 loop is CASSTRNEQFF. CDR3 in DNA: TGTGCCAGTTCAACCCGGAATGAGCAGTTCTTC. Filled out from reference TRBV28 and TRBJ2-1, the complete variable domain reads DVKVTQSSRYLVKRTGEKVFLECVQDMDHENMFWYRQDPGLGLRLIYFSYDVKMKEKGDIPEGYSVSREKKERFSLILESASTNQTSMYLCASSTRNEQFFGPGTRLTVL.

This chain joins TRBV5-1 and TRBJ2-7, with no clear D. V was trimmed by 1 base and J by 0 bases, leaving 5 bases between them. Germline assignment: CDR1 SGHRS and CDR2 YFSETQ. The length of the CDR3 is 13 residues. CDR3: CASSLHGSYEQYF. CDR3 in DNA: TGCGCCAGCAGCTTGCACGGCTCCTACGAGCAGTACTTC. Based on the CDR3 plus reference TRBV5-1 and TRBJ2-7, the full variable domain is KAGVTQTPRYLIKTRGQQVTLSCSPISGHRSVSWYQQTPGQGLQFLFEYFSETQRNKGNFPGRFSGRQFSNSRSEMNVSTLELGDSALYLCASSLHGSYEQYFGPGTRLTVT.

The V gene is TRBV6-5, the J gene TRBJ1-2; perhaps TRBD1 as D (5 bases). Germline-derived CDR1 and CDR2 are MNHEY and SVGAGI. V was trimmed by 0 bases and J by 8 bases, leaving 13 bases between them. The CDR3 covers 14 residues. CDR3 sequence: CASSYSFRAGGYTF. In nucleotides, the CDR3 is TGTGCCAGCAGTTACTCGTTCAGGGCGGGCGGCTACACCTTC.

The DNA of the CDR3 is TGTGCCAGCAGTCCTTGGGGGGTCCAAGAGACCCAGTACTTC. It specifies CASSPWGVQETQYF. The gene calls are TRBV27 and TRBJ2-5, with TRBD2 as a possible D gene (6 bases). The CDR3 runs to 14 residues. Germline CDR1 is MNHEY and CDR2 is SMNVEV (reference sequence). V dropped 5 bases and J dropped 1 base, with 11 bases sitting between them.

CDR3 nucleotide sequence: TGTGCCAGCAGCTTTGACAGGGGGTACACTGAAGCTTTCTTT. It translates to CASSFDRGYTEAFF. V and J are TRBV5-4 and TRBJ1-1; 9 nucleotides align to TRBD1. This CDR3 is built from 14 residues. J was trimmed by 3 bases and V by 2 bases; bases with no gene match: 2. The germline V gene encodes CDR1 SGHNT and CDR2 YYREEE (reference sequence).

J is TRBJ2-7 and V is TRBV3-1 (or the pseudogene TRBV3-2); 7 bases line up with TRBD2. Germline CDR1 LGHDT, CDR2 YNNKEL (reference sequence). The CDR3 extends over 16 amino acids. The J segment lost 0 bases and the V segment lost 1 base, leaving 6 bases of the junction unmatched. In DNA form, the CDR3 reads TGTGCCAGCAGCCAAGTTTCGGGGGGAGTCTCCTACGAGCAGTACTTC. This gives the protein CASSQVSGGVSYEQYF.

V gene TRBV28 combines with J gene TRBJ2-3, with TRBD1 matching 7 bases. Germline V gives CDR1 MDHEN, CDR2 SYDVKM. The CDR3 length is 15 residues. Trimming cost V 7 bases and J 2 bases; bases outside gene matches: 9. The CDR3 loop is CASKGQPVFTDTQYF. As DNA, the CDR3 is TGTGCCAGCAAGGGACAGCCCGTGTTCACAGATACGCAGTATTTT. Supplemented by reference TRBV28 and TRBJ2-3, the full variable domain reads DVKVTQSSRYLVKRTGEKVFLECVQDMDHENMFWYRQDPGLGLRLIYFSYDVKMKEKGDIPEGYSVSREKKERFSLILESASTNQTSMYLCASKGQPVFTDTQYFGPGTRLTVL.

DNA of the CDR3: TGTGCCAGCAGAAGGGGGGAAGAGACCCAGTACTTC. Translation: CASRRGEETQYF. The rearrangement joins TRBV11-2 to TRBJ2-5; D might be TRBD1 or TRBD2, each matching 6 bases. CDR3 size: 12 residues. Germline values: CDR1 SGHAT, CDR2 FQNNGV. V dropped 6 bases and J dropped 3 bases, with 8 bases sitting between them.

In its sample, this clone was seen a few times. The chain combines TRBV6-4 with TRBJ2-1, with no clear D. Trimming shortened V by 0 bases and J by 9 bases, and 9 bases separated the two germline ends. The CDR3 covers 13 residues. CDR1 is MRHNA, CDR2 SNTAGT, per germline. CDR3 protein: CASSDSELGEQFF. DNA of the CDR3: TGTGCCAGCAGTGACTCGGAATTGGGTGAGCAGTTCTTC.

V usage is TRBV5-1 and J usage is TRBJ2-1; 12 nucleotides match TRBD2. CDR1 SGHRS and CDR2 YFSETQ come from the germline V gene. With V trimmed by 6 bases and J by 4 bases, 8 bases remained unmatched. This CDR3 has 16 residues. This CDR3 reads CASKPTSGGWYNEQFF. CDR3 sequence (DNA): TGCGCCAGCAAACCTACTAGCGGGGGGTGGTACAATGAGCAGTTCTTC. Based on the CDR3 plus reference TRBV5-1 and TRBJ2-1, the full variable domain is KAGVTQTPRYLIKTRGQQVTLSCSPISGHRSVSWYQQTPGQGLQFLFEYFSETQRNKGNFPGRFSGRQFSNSRSEMNVSTLELGDSALYLCASKPTSGGWYNEQFFGPGTRLTVL.

CDR3 region: CASSPPGLGYTF. The CDR3 coding sequence is TGTGCCAGCAGTCCCCCGGGACTGGGCTACACCTTC. V gene TRBV28 combines with J gene TRBJ1-2, with a possible D match to TRBD1 (5 bases). The germline gives CDR1 MDHEN, CDR2 SYDVKM. The CDR3 loop spans 12 amino acids. With 5 bases removed from V and 8 bases from J, the gap between germline ends came to 12 bases.

The gene calls are TRBV7-9 and TRBJ2-5; 7 bases line up with TRBD1. V trimming: 5 bases; J trimming: 4 bases; junction bases outside the gene matches: 19. The CDR3 loop spans 18 amino acids. The germline V gene encodes CDR1 SEHNR and CDR2 FQNEAQ (reference sequence). CDR3 in DNA: TGTGCCAGCAGCCCCTCCACGGGTGGTAGGGGGCAATTAGAGACCCAGTACTTC. As protein: CASSPSTGGRGQLETQYF.

The rearrangement links TRBV5-1 to TRBJ1-1, with a tentative D call TRBD1 (6 bases). The V gene's germline CDR1 is SGHRS and CDR2 YFSETQ. The length of the CDR3 is 16 residues. V was shortened by 1 base and J by 0 bases, with 13 bases between the two germline ends. The CDR3 DNA sequence: TGCGCCAGCAGCTTGACAGGGTCGGGAATGAACACTGAAGCTTTCTTT. It encodes CASSLTGSGMNTEAFF.

This chain joins TRBV11-3 and TRBJ1-2; no clear D gene. The V and J ends lost 0 bases and 5 bases respectively, with 7 bases between them. Germline CDR1 reads SGHNT; CDR2 reads YENEEA. This CDR3 contains 13 residues. The CDR3 loop reads CASSLDDRYGYTF. CDR3 nucleotide sequence: TGTGCCAGCAGCTTAGATGATAGATATGGCTACACCTTC.

This sequence joins TRBV9 and TRBJ2-3; D is undetermined. This CDR3 spans 16 amino acids. The V gene's germline CDR1 is SGDLS and CDR2 YYNGEE. V was trimmed by 1 base and J by 3 bases, leaving 15 bases between them. The chain's CDR3 is CASSVSWAGPTDTQYF. The CDR3 nucleotides read TGTGCCAGCAGCGTAAGTTGGGCAGGCCCAACAGATACGCAGTATTTT.

The rearrangement links TRBV10-3 to TRBJ1-1; TRBD1 might be the D (6 bases). The CDR3 covers 14 residues. Germline V CDR1 and CDR2: ENHRY, SYGVKD. Trimming removed 7 bases at V and 4 bases at J, with 16 bases between. CDR3 loop: CAINSRGEGTEAFF. The CDR3 DNA sequence: TGTGCCATCAATAGCAGGGGAGAAGGCACTGAAGCTTTCTTT.

The V and J genes are TRBV10-2 and TRBJ2-7, with TRBD2 matching 7 bases. CDR3 length: 12 amino acids. The V gene end was trimmed by 10 bases and the J gene end by 6 bases; junction bases not matched to a gene: 9. Germline-derived CDR1 and CDR2 are WSHSY and SAAADI. CDR3 region: CATQAGRSEQYF. CDR3 coding DNA: TGCGCCACCCAAGCGGGACGGAGCGAGCAGTACTTC.

The chain carries TRBV19 and TRBJ2-2; TRBD1 is a possible D gene (6 bases). The V and J ends lost 6 bases and 6 bases respectively, with 11 bases between them. The CDR3 has 13 amino acids. CDR1 LNHDA and CDR2 SQIVND come from the germline V gene (reference sequence). The CDR3 here is CASSLRGPGELFF. In DNA form, the CDR3 reads TGTGCCAGTAGCCTCAGGGGACCCGGGGAGCTGTTTTTT.